This record concerns one T cell receptor beta chain sequence. Sequencing used immunoSEQ multiplex PCR; TCRdb keeps in-frame clones, though not all of them. The sample lists some 110,000 clones, approximately 83% occurring once. These data come from a study of blood T cell repertoires in COVID-19. Germline CDR1 is SGHRS and CDR2 is YFSETQ. The junction had 16 bases not matched to a gene; V was cut back by 0 bases and J by 5 bases. The CDR3 runs to 19 residues. This TCR was sampled from a woman aged 70 to 79 with acute or convalescent COVID-19. V usage is TRBV5-1 and J usage is TRBJ2-7, with 11 bases fitting TRBD2. Source material: peripheral blood. The CDR3 loop reads CASSLGEALAGVKYDEQYF. The CDR3 nucleotides are TGCGCCAGCAGCTTGGGAGAGGCACTAGCGGGAGTAAAGTATGACGAGCAGTACTTC.